The rows below give T cell receptor beta chains drawn from one sample of a study of shared clonotypes between healthy human individuals. Measured with immunoSEQ multiplex PCR; TCRdb has only the in-frame clones, and not every one. The data hold some 2,500,000 clones, with roughly 93% observed a single time. The specimen sequenced was naive CD4+ T cells from PBMCs. These receptors all come from a man aged 18 to 29 in good health. Some clones in this sample may be carry-over from other donors' samples. The CDR3 runs from the conserved cysteine through the conserved F or W. Fields, in order: V gene, J gene, clone size, D gene, CDR3 protein, CDR3 DNA. A D gene is named only where the DNA matches it firmly. Rows may omit the clone size; those that give it use once, few, many or a size class.

>TRBV28|TRBJ2-2|NA|NA
CASSLSTVTGELFF
TGTGCCAGCAGTTTATCCACGGTCACCGGGGAGCTGTTTTTT
>TRBV5-1|TRBJ1-2|NA|NA
CASSLGGGGPYGYTF
TGCGCCAGCAGCTTGGGGGGCGGGGGCCCCTATGGCTACACCTTC
>TRBV25-1|TRBJ2-2|NA|NA
CASSDRGAGELFF
TGTGCCAGCAGTGACAGGGGAGCGGGGGAGCTGTTTTTT
>TRBV9|TRBJ1-2|once|TRBD1
CASSSRQGLDGYTF
TGTGCCAGCAGCTCCCGACAGGGCCTAGATGGCTACACCTTC
>TRBV11-2|TRBJ2-7|NA|TRBD2
CASSLEFSSGSHEQYF
TGTGCCAGCAGCTTAGAGTTCTCTAGCGGGAGCCACGAGCAGTACTTC
>TRBV29-1|TRBJ1-2|NA|NA
CSVLREGVYGYTF
TGCAGCGTTCTCCGAGAGGGGGTCTATGGCTACACCTTC
>TRBV5-5|TRBJ2-3|NA|NA
CASSRQKTRYTDTQYF
TGTGCCAGCAGCCGCCAGAAAACGAGATACACAGATACGCAGTATTTT
>TRBV2|TRBJ1-1|NA|NA
CASSETRHRSEAFF
TGTGCCAGCAGTGAAACTAGGCATAGAAGTGAAGCTTTCTTT
>TRBV5-1|TRBJ2-7|NA|TRBD2
CASSPSGLPGSYEQYF
TGCGCCAGCAGCCCATCGGGACTACCCGGGTCCTACGAGCAGTACTTC
>TRBV4-3|TRBJ2-1|NA|TRBD1
CASNSGQGRVSEQFF
TGCGCCAGCAACTCAGGACAGGGGCGGGTCAGTGAGCAGTTCTTC
>TRBV6-5|TRBJ2-7|NA|NA
CASRTGPTAWQYF
TGTGCCAGCAGGACCGGGCCCACTGCGTGGCAGTACTTC
>TRBV5-1|TRBJ2-3|once|NA
CASSSQGDTQYF
TGCGCCAGCAGCTCCCAGGGGGATACGCAGTATTTT
>TRBV27|TRBJ2-7|once|NA
CASSPLAVGSYEQYF
TGTGCCAGCAGTCCCCTGGCGGTCGGGTCCTACGAGCAGTACTTC
>TRBV30|TRBJ1-4|few|NA
CACAQWGTGKLFF
TGTGCCTGTGCTCAGTGGGGAACGGGAAAACTGTTTTTT
>TRBV28|TRBJ1-3|NA|NA
CASSVTSGNTIYF
TGTGCCAGCAGCGTGACCTCTGGAAACACCATATATTTT
>TRBV6-6|TRBJ1-4|NA|TRBD1
CASSWTGIGTNEKLFF
TGTGCCAGCAGTTGGACAGGGATTGGAACTAATGAAAAACTGTTTTTT
>TRBV15|TRBJ2-1|NA|TRBD2
CATSRDGWEGDNEQFF
TGTGCCACCAGCAGAGATGGGTGGGAGGGCGATAATGAGCAGTTCTTC
>TRBV2|TRBJ1-1|NA|NA
CASSPNLGNTEAFF
TGTGCCAGCAGCCCGAACCTGGGGAACACTGAAGCTTTCTTT
>TRBV6-5|TRBJ1-5|once|TRBD1
CASSTTGGERQPQHF
TGTGCCAGCAGCACAACAGGGGGCGAGCGTCAGCCCCAGCATTTT
>TRBV6-1|TRBJ1-1|NA|NA
CASSGWDASNTEAFF
TGTGCCAGCAGCGGTTGGGACGCATCGAACACTGAAGCTTTCTTT
>TRBV18|TRBJ1-1|NA|NA
CASSPRFGVRTEAFF
TGTGCCAGCTCACCGCGTTTTGGGGTGCGGACTGAAGCTTTCTTT
>TRBV4-3|TRBJ2-1|NA|NA
CASSQDLGYEQFF
TGCGCCAGCAGCCAAGATCTCGGATACGAGCAGTTCTTC
>TRBV4-2|TRBJ2-3|NA|NA
CASSQIRQITDTQYF
TGTGCCAGCAGCCAGATAAGGCAGATCACAGATACGCAGTATTTT
>TRBV5-1|TRBJ2-3|NA|TRBD1
CASSLFLGQGTDTQYF
TGCGCCAGCAGCTTGTTTTTAGGACAGGGAACAGATACGCAGTATTTT
>TRBV5-1|TRBJ1-2|NA|TRBD1
CASQNQGEGYTF
TGCGCCAGCCAGAATCAGGGGGAAGGCTACACCTTC
>TRBV21-1|TRBJ2-3|NA|NA
CASSRFGAFTDTQYF
TGTGCCAGCAGCCGATTCGGGGCATTCACAGATACGCAGTATTTT
>TRBV30|TRBJ2-1|NA|NA
CAWSKTAGEQFF
TGTGCCTGGAGTAAGACGGCGGGAGAGCAGTTCTTC
>TRBV23-1|TRBJ1-2|NA|TRBD1
CASSQTANGTATYGYTF
TGCGCCAGCAGCCAAACCGCAAACGGGACAGCGACCTATGGCTACACCTTC
>TRBV9|TRBJ2-1|once|TRBD2
CASSPRTSGTYRLF
TGTGCCAGCAGCCCCCGGACTAGCGGGACGTACCGCCTCTTC
>TRBV5-1|TRBJ2-5|NA|TRBD2
CASRYGLAETQYF
TGCGCCAGCAGATACGGACTAGCGGAGACCCAGTACTTC